These T cell receptor beta chains were read from a single sample in a study of T-cell reconstitution after alpha-beta-depleted transplantation in children. TCRdb reanalysed the PCR reads using MiXCR and keeps one entry per CDR3 protein. The table records about 580,000 distinct CDR3 sequences, roughly 24% of them present only once. The specimen comprised PBMCs, mostly from graft donor cells, sampled 360 days after TCRalphabeta/CD19-depleted stem cell transplant. Source of these receptors: a boy under two years old who had a stem cell transplant for acute myeloid leukemia, so the T cells may come from the graft donor. Each CDR3 is given with its conserved first and last residue. The size field is filled for only some rows; it gives once, few, many or a size class.

v_call,j_call,clone_size,cdr3_aa
TRBV12-3/TRBV12-4,TRBJ1-1,.,CASSWGRPGQGTEAFF
TRBV5-1,TRBJ1-1,.,CASSLAADTNTEAFF
TRBV3-1,TRBJ2-1,once,CASSPPSGGDEQFF
TRBV6-1,TRBJ2-1,few,CASSRWRSGGYNEQFF
TRBV7-6,TRBJ1-5,.,CASSLGSRYSNQPQHF
TRBV12-3/TRBV12-4,TRBJ1-2,few,CASRTTPRGASYGYTF
TRBV7-2,TRBJ2-5,many,CASSQIETQYF
TRBV7-6,TRBJ2-6,.,CASSTRLGTNVLTF
TRBV9,TRBJ2-2,.,CASSASPGQERTGELFF
TRBV9,TRBJ2-7,.,CASSVGGGFSYEQYF